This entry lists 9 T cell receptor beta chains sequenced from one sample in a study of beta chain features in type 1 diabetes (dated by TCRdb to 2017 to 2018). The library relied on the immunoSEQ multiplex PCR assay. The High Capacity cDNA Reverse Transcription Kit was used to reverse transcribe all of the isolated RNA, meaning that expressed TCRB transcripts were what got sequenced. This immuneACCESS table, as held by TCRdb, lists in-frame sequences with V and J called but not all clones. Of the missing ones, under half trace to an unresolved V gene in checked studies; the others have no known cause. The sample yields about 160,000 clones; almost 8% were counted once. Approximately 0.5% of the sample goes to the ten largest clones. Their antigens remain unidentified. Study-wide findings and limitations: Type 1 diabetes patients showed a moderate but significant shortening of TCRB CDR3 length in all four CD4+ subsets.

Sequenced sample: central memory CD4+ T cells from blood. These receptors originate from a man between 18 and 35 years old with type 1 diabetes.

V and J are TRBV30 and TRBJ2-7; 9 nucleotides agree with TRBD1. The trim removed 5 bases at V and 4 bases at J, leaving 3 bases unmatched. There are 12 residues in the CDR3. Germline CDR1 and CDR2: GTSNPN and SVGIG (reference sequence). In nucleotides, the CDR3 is TGTGCCTGGGCGACAGGGGGTTACGAGCAGTACTTC. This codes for CAWATGGYEQYF.

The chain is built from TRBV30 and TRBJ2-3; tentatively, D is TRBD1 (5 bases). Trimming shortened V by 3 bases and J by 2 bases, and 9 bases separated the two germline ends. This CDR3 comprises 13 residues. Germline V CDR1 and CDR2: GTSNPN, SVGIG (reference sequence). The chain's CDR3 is CAWRATATDTQYF. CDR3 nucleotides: TGTGCCTGGAGAGCGACAGCCACAGATACGCAGTATTTT.

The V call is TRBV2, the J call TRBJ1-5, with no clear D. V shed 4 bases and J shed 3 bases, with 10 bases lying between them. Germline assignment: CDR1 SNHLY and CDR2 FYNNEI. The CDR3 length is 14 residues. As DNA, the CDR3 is TGTGCCAGCAGTGCAGGTCTTCCCAATCAGCCCCAGCATTTT. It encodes CASSAGLPNQPQHF.

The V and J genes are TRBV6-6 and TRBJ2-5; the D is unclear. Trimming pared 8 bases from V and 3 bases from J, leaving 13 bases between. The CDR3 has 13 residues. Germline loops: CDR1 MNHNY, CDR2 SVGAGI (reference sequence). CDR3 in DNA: TGTGCCAGCCGTACAGTCACGGAAGAGACCCAGTACTTC. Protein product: CASRTVTEETQYF.

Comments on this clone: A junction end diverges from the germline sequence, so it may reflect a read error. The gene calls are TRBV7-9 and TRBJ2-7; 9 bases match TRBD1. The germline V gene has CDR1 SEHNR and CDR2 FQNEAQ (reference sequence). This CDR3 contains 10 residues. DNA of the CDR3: TGTGCCAGCAGTACCCGGGACAGGGACTTC. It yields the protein CASSTRDRDF.

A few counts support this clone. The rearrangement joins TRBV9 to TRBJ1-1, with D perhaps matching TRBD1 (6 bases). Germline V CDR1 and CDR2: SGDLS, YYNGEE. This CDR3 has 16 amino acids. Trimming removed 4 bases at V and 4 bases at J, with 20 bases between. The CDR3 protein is CASSLGARGGGTEAFF. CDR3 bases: TGTGCCAGCAGCTTGGGGGCCAGGGGAGGGGGCACTGAAGCTTTCTTT. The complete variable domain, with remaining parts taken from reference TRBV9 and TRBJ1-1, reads DSGVTQTPKHLITATGQRVTLRCSPRSGDLSVYWYQQSLDQGLQFLIQYYNGEERAKGNILERFSAQQFPDLHSELNLSSLELGDSALYFCASSLGARGGGTEAFFGQGTRLTVV.

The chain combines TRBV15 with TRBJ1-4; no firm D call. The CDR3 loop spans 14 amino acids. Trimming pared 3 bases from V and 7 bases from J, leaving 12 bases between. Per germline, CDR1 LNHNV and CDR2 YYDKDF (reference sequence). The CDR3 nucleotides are TGTGCCACCAGCAGCAGGCAGAGGGTTGAAAAACTGTTTTTT. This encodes CATSSRQRVEKLFF.

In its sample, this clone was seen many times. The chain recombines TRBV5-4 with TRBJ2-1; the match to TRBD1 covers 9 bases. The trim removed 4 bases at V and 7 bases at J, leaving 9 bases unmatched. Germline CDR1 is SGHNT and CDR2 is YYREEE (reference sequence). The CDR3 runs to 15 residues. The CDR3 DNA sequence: TGTGCCAGCAGCCCCCCGGGACAGGGATGGAATGAGCAGTTCTTC. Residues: CASSPPGQGWNEQFF. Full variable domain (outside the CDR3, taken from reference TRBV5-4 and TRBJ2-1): ETGVTQSPTHLIKTRGQQVTLRCSSQSGHNTVSWYQQALGQGPQFIFQYYREEENGRGNFPPRFSGLQFPNYSSELNVNALELDDSALYLCASSPPGQGWNEQFFGPGTRLTVL.

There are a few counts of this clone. CDR3 sequence: CASSQSGPETQYF. The CDR3 DNA reads TGTGCCAGTAGTCAAAGCGGACCAGAGACCCAGTACTTC. The chain has TRBV19 and TRBJ2-5; D might be TRBD2 (5 bases). The CDR3 is made up of 13 amino acids. V lost 5 bases to trimming and J lost 4 bases, with 11 bases between them. Germline CDR1 and CDR2: LNHDA and SQIVND (reference sequence).